The 14 T cell receptor beta chains presented below share a single source sample, sequenced in a study of PD-1 blockade in mismatch repair-deficient tumors. The assay was immunoSEQ multiplex PCR, and TCRdb's table has in-frame clones only and misses some. The sample has about 120,000 clones; 86% are singletons. The sample was peripheral blood, taken 44 weeks after starting pembrolizumab. Receptor source: an adult with mismatch repair-deficient cancer.

Of note for this clone: In the same sample, other DNA sequences code for this CDR3. V and J are TRBV27 and TRBJ2-6, with D unresolved. Germline CDR1 reads MNHEY; CDR2 reads SMNVEV (reference sequence). The CDR3 contains 13 residues. Trimming left V 3 bases short and J 0 bases short, with 0 bases between. The CDR3 region is CASSFSGANVLTF. For the CDR3, the DNA is TGTGCCAGCAGTTTCTCTGGGGCCAACGTCCTGACTTTC.

The V and J genes are TRBV14 and TRBJ2-3, with 7 bases that match TRBD2. CDR1 and CDR2 from the germline V gene are SGHDN and FVKESK. Trimming took 0 bases from V and 2 from J; bases not matched to a gene: 11. The CDR3 covers 18 residues. CDR3 in DNA: TGTGCCAGCAGCCAAGACGGTCGAAGCGGGACCCCCACAGATACGCAGTATTTT. It translates to CASSQDGRSGTPTDTQYF.

The genes are TRBV30 and TRBJ1-5; D not certain. This CDR3 is 14 amino acids long. Germline lookup yields CDR1 GTSNPN and CDR2 SVGIG (reference sequence). Trimming took off 0 bases at V and 4 bases at J, with 10 bases between the two ends. The CDR3: CAWSVSLGNQPQHF. The CDR3 nucleotides read TGTGCCTGGAGTGTTAGTTTGGGGAATCAGCCCCAGCATTTT.

V gene TRBV19 combines with J gene TRBJ2-7; tentative D call: TRBD1 (6 bases). This CDR3 comprises 17 residues. Trimming took 5 bases from V and 2 from J, leaving 22 bases between them. Germline lookup yields CDR1 LNHDA and CDR2 SQIVND (reference sequence). The CDR3, as DNA: TGTGCCAGTAGTCTCTCCAATTGGGGGCAAAAACCCTACGAGCAGTACTTC. Translating it yields CASSLSNWGQKPYEQYF.

This rearrangement joins TRBV19 to TRBJ2-4, with a weak D call TRBD2 (6 bases). Trimming took 10 bases from V and 8 from J, leaving 15 bases between them. Germline loops: CDR1 LNHDA, CDR2 SQIVND (reference sequence). The CDR3 length is 12 residues. Written as DNA, the CDR3 is TGTGCCACCGAGGGGAGGCAGGACATTCAGTACTTC. Protein product: CATEGRQDIQYF.

The chain joins TRBV29-1 to TRBJ1-5, with a possible D match to TRBD1 (5 bases). This CDR3 contains 14 residues. Germline assignment: CDR1 SQVTM and CDR2 ANQGSEA. The V end was cut by 0 bases, the J end by 7 bases, with 13 bases between. Here the CDR3 reads CSVEDLLRDQPQHF. The CDR3 DNA sequence: TGCAGCGTTGAAGATCTGTTGAGGGACCAGCCCCAGCATTTT.

V usage is TRBV5-4 and J usage is TRBJ2-1; 7 positions match TRBD2. Trimming took 3 bases from V and 2 from J; bases not matched to a gene: 5. Germline values: CDR1 SGHNT, CDR2 YYREEE (reference sequence). CDR3 length: 15 amino acids. The CDR3 loop reads CASSSERGAYNEQFF. The CDR3 DNA reads as TGTGCCAGCAGCTCAGAGCGGGGAGCCTACAATGAGCAGTTCTTC.

The rearrangement joins TRBV28 to TRBJ2-6; no clear D gene. Trimming pared 2 bases from V and 0 bases from J, leaving 5 bases between. The CDR3 runs to 15 residues. Germline V gives CDR1 MDHEN, CDR2 SYDVKM. The DNA of the CDR3 is TGTGCCAGCAGTTTACTCTTCTCTGGGGCCAACGTCCTGACTTTC. Amino acids: CASSLLFSGANVLTF.

The rearrangement links TRBV4-3 to TRBJ1-1; D is possibly TRBD1 (6 bases). In germline, CDR1 is LGHNA, CDR2 YSLEER. Trimming took off 0 bases at V and 4 bases at J, with 12 bases between the two ends. This CDR3 comprises 15 residues. In nucleotides, the CDR3 is TGCGCCAGCAGCCAAGATTGGAGGGGGGGCACTGAAGCTTTCTTT. Its protein product is CASSQDWRGGTEAFF.

The chain recombines TRBV7-9 with TRBJ1-4, with D possibly being TRBD1 (5 bases). The germline V gene encodes CDR1 SEHNR and CDR2 FQNEAQ (reference sequence). The V end was cut by 1 base, the J end by 7 bases, with 13 bases between. The CDR3 runs 15 residues. CDR3 region: CASSLGGEGREKLFF. The CDR3 DNA reads as TGTGCCAGCAGCTTAGGAGGGGAGGGGCGTGAAAAACTGTTTTTT.

The chain employs TRBV4-1 and TRBJ2-5, with D tentatively TRBD2 (6 bases). The CDR3 contains 15 residues. Germline loops: CDR1 MGHRA, CDR2 YSYEKL. V lost 1 base to trimming and J lost 5 bases, with 14 bases between them. The CDR3 DNA sequence: TGCGCCAGCAGCCAAGGGAGGGGAGCGAGCGAGACCCAGTACTTC. It translates to CASSQGRGASETQYF.

This chain links TRBV6-4 with TRBJ2-3; 7 bases match TRBD2. Germline CDR1 reads MRHNA; CDR2 reads SNTAGT. The trim removed 5 bases at V and 0 bases at J, leaving 2 bases unmatched. The CDR3 covers 14 residues. CDR3 bases: TGTGCCAGCAGTACTAGCGCCAGCACAGATACGCAGTATTTT. This translates into CASSTSASTDTQYF.

The chain carries TRBV5-1 and TRBJ2-7, with TRBD2 as a possible D gene (7 bases). The CDR3 extends over 15 amino acids. The V and J ends lost 5 bases and 2 bases respectively, with 17 bases between them. Germline V gene sequence: CDR1 SGHRS, CDR2 YFSETQ. In DNA form, the CDR3 reads TGCGCCAGCAGAGGCGGGGGCGGAGCAACCTACGAGCAGTACTTC. Its protein product is CASRGGGGATYEQYF.

The rearrangement joins TRBV7-9 to TRBJ2-1; TRBD1 matches 7 bases. CDR3 size: 16 residues. The trim removed 5 bases at V and 4 bases at J, leaving 11 bases unmatched. CDR1 SEHNR and CDR2 FQNEAQ come from the germline V gene (reference sequence). Here the CDR3 reads CASSGGRGSIYNEQFF. In DNA form, the CDR3 reads TGTGCCAGCAGCGGAGGCAGGGGGTCAATTTACAATGAGCAGTTCTTC.